This T cell receptor beta chain appears in the sequencing data of a study of PD-L1 blockade in urothelial cancer. As for the study in general: In terms of prior chemotherapy, patients had received 0 to 3 regimens.

Germline V gives CDR1 SEHNR, CDR2 FQNEAQ (reference sequence). This CDR3 has 14 residues. The V end lost 5 bases, the J end lost 0 bases, and 9 bases lay between the germline ends. Study findings and constraints: Tumor-linked clones in blood grew more by 3 weeks in durable-benefit patients.

Clones were read by immunoSEQ multiplex PCR, and TCRdb kept only the in-frame ones, dropping some. The sample contains around 53,000 clones, 84% of which appear only once. As for this clone: The antigen is undetermined.

The TCR originated in a man aged 40-50 years with urothelial cancer. The specimen comprised PBMCs, sampled around atezolizumab (anti-PD-L1) treatment. The chain is built from TRBV7-9 and TRBJ2-3; D unclear. The CDR3 reads CASSAPTSTDTQYF. The CDR3 bases are TGTGCCAGCAGCGCCCCTACTAGCACAGATACGCAGTATTTT.